The clone carrying this T cell receptor beta chain was found a few times. The antigen remains undetermined. A much more abundant neighbour one base away suggests this may be a read error. Time point meaning: newly diagnosed GD, antithyroid drugs for less than 3 months. Generation of the TCR library employed RNA extracted from PBMCs. These data belong to a study of regulatory T cells in long-lasting Graves disease. Germline V gene lookup returns CDR1 MDHEN and CDR2 SYDVKM. The CDR3 is 12 amino acids. The study, taken as a whole, reports: Persistent patients had a count of shared public clonotypes (approximately 3,000) that exceeded that of new patients (about 970).

The TCR beta library used iRepertoire HTBI primers with Arm-PCR amplification of CDR3. MiXCR, applied by TCRdb to the multiplex PCR reads, yields one record per CDR3 protein. This table holds roughly 400,000 distinct CDR3 sequences, around 16% found once. This same sample was also part of a study on T cells in Graves' hyperthyroidism and ophthalmopathy. From that second work: Exclusion of a patient resulted from uncontrolled infection, other autoimmune disease, pregnancy or lactation.

Source: peripheral blood mononuclear cells (PBMCs), taken at new diagnosis, from a patient treated with antithyroid drugs. The gene calls are TRBV28 and TRBJ1-5; maybe TRBD1 (5 bases). The TCR originated in a woman aged 40 to 50 with Graves disease. CDR3 protein: CGSQAPNQSQHF. The CDR3 DNA reads TGTGGTTCACAGGCACCCAATCAGTCCCAGCATTTT.